This is a list of T cell receptor beta chains from one sample in a study of blood T cell repertoires in COVID-19. The data were produced by immunoSEQ multiplex PCR, yet TCRdb's version contains in-frame clones alone and is incomplete. The data contain about 190,000 clones, more than 70% of them singletons. The specimen was peripheral blood. Receptor source: a man aged 35-49 years with active or convalescent COVID-19. The CDR3 runs from the conserved cysteine through the conserved F or W. The order of the fields is V gene, D gene, clone size, J gene, CDR3 DNA, CDR3 protein. D genes are given only for firm matches. The size entry is marked missing in some rows and otherwise reads once, few, many or a size class.

V gene: TRBV9; D gene: TRBD1; clone size: -; J gene: TRBJ2-7; CDR3 DNA: TGTGCCAGCAGCGTAGGTCGGGGACAGGGAACCTACGAGCAGTACTTC; CDR3 protein: CASSVGRGQGTYEQYF
V gene: TRBV14; D gene: -; clone size: -; J gene: TRBJ2-5; CDR3 DNA: TGTGCCAGCAGCCAAGTAGGAATACAGTGGGAGACCCAGTACTTC; CDR3 protein: CASSQVGIQWETQYF
V gene: TRBV10-3; D gene: -; clone size: -; J gene: TRBJ1-6; CDR3 DNA: TGTGCCATCCGTCTGGACAGAGTGAATTCACCCCTCCACTTT; CDR3 protein: CAIRLDRVNSPLHF
V gene: TRBV5-6; D gene: TRBD1; clone size: -; J gene: TRBJ2-3; CDR3 DNA: TGTGCCAGCAGCGCCCCGGGACAGGGGTTCACAGATACGCAGTATTTT; CDR3 protein: CASSAPGQGFTDTQYF
V gene: TRBV25-1; D gene: TRBD2; clone size: -; J gene: TRBJ2-1; CDR3 DNA: TGTGCCAGCAGTGGTCTAGCGGGCGTAGGGCAGTTCTTC; CDR3 protein: CASSGLAGVGQFF
V gene: TRBV5-4; D gene: -; clone size: -; J gene: TRBJ2-2; CDR3 DNA: TGTGCCAGCAGCTTGGTGGCAGGGTACACCGGGGAGCTGTTTTTT; CDR3 protein: CASSLVAGYTGELFF
V gene: TRBV28; D gene: TRBD1; clone size: -; J gene: TRBJ1-1; CDR3 DNA: TGTGCCAGCAGCATTAATACAGGGGCCACTGAAGCTTTCTTT; CDR3 protein: CASSINTGATEAFF
V gene: TRBV6-4; D gene: -; clone size: once; J gene: TRBJ2-6; CDR3 DNA: TGTGCCAGCAGCTCCCCCGGGGCCAACGTCCTGACTTTC; CDR3 protein: CASSSPGANVLTF
V gene: TRBV6-6; D gene: TRBD1; clone size: -; J gene: TRBJ1-5; CDR3 DNA: TGTGCCACACTTCCGGGACAGGGCAATCAGCCCCAGCATTTT; CDR3 protein: CATLPGQGNQPQHF
V gene: TRBV6-2/TRBV6-3; D gene: -; clone size: -; J gene: TRBJ2-7; CDR3 DNA: TGTGCCAGCAGTACAGTGGGCGAGCAGTACTTC; CDR3 protein: CASSTVGEQYF
V gene: TRBV19; D gene: -; clone size: -; J gene: TRBJ1-5; CDR3 DNA: TGTGCCAGTACGAGGGACAATCAGCCCCAGCATTTT; CDR3 protein: CASTRDNQPQHF
V gene: TRBV19; D gene: -; clone size: -; J gene: TRBJ1-6; CDR3 DNA: TGTGCCAGTAGTATCGGGACTGGGTTTCTTCGCTCACCCCTCCACTTT; CDR3 protein: CASSIGTGFLRSPLHF
V gene: TRBV19; D gene: -; clone size: -; J gene: TRBJ1-4; CDR3 DNA: TGTGCCAGTAGTCCGGGGATTGAGGAAAAACTGTTTTTT; CDR3 protein: CASSPGIEEKLFF
V gene: TRBV5-1; D gene: TRBD1; clone size: -; J gene: TRBJ2-5; CDR3 DNA: TGCGCCAGCAGCTTAGGACAGGGGGCTTGGGAGACCCAGTACTTC; CDR3 protein: CASSLGQGAWETQYF
V gene: TRBV5-1; D gene: -; clone size: -; J gene: TRBJ1-3; CDR3 DNA: TGCGCCAGCAGCTTGAAGGGGGGGGACACCATATATTTT; CDR3 protein: CASSLKGGDTIYF
V gene: TRBV29-1; D gene: -; clone size: -; J gene: TRBJ1-2; CDR3 DNA: TGCAGCGTTGATGGAGGTGACAGGTCCTATGGCTACACCTTC; CDR3 protein: CSVDGGDRSYGYTF
V gene: TRBV19; D gene: -; clone size: -; J gene: TRBJ2-7; CDR3 DNA: TGTGCCAGTACCGCCGGATTGGGGGGCTACGAGCAGTACTTC; CDR3 protein: CASTAGLGGYEQYF
V gene: TRBV6-6; D gene: TRBD2; clone size: -; J gene: TRBJ2-2; CDR3 DNA: TGTGCCAGCAGTCGTACCGGGACTAGCGGGAGGGCCAACACCGGGGAGCTGTTTTTT; CDR3 protein: CASSRTGTSGRANTGELFF
V gene: TRBV5-1; D gene: TRBD2; clone size: -; J gene: TRBJ2-1; CDR3 DNA: TGCGCCAGCAGCTATAGCGGGGGGGCGACAAATGAGCAGTTCTTC; CDR3 protein: CASSYSGGATNEQFF
V gene: TRBV6-5; D gene: TRBD1; clone size: -; J gene: TRBJ1-5; CDR3 DNA: TGTGCCAGCGAAAGGGACAGGGAAAATCAGCCCCAGCATTTT; CDR3 protein: CASERDRENQPQHF
V gene: TRBV15; D gene: -; clone size: -; J gene: TRBJ1-4; CDR3 DNA: TGTGCCACCGGAGGGGGGGCAACTAATGAAAAACTGTTTTTT; CDR3 protein: CATGGGATNEKLFF
V gene: TRBV5-6; D gene: -; clone size: -; J gene: TRBJ2-5; CDR3 DNA: TGTGCCAGCAGCCGGGCGGGGGGGACAGGAGCCCAAGAGACCCAGTACTTC; CDR3 protein: CASSRAGGTGAQETQYF
V gene: TRBV3-1/TRBV3-2; D gene: TRBD2; clone size: -; J gene: TRBJ2-1; CDR3 DNA: TGTGCCAGCAGCCAAAGAGCGGGAAGAGGCAATGAGCAGTTCTTC; CDR3 protein: CASSQRAGRGNEQFF
V gene: TRBV7-9; D gene: TRBD1; clone size: -; J gene: TRBJ2-7; CDR3 DNA: TGTGCCAGCAGCTTGGGTGAGACAGGGGCCTACGAGCAGTACTTC; CDR3 protein: CASSLGETGAYEQYF
V gene: TRBV2; D gene: -; clone size: -; J gene: TRBJ1-6; CDR3 DNA: TGTGCCAGCACCGGACAGTCGGGTCTTAATTCACCCCTCCACTTT; CDR3 protein: CASTGQSGLNSPLHF
V gene: TRBV7-2; D gene: -; clone size: -; J gene: TRBJ1-5; CDR3 DNA: TGTGCCAGCAGCTTGACAGCGAATAGCAATCAGCCCCAGCATTTT; CDR3 protein: CASSLTANSNQPQHF
V gene: TRBV2; D gene: TRBD2; clone size: -; J gene: TRBJ2-1; CDR3 DNA: TGTGCCAGCAGTGTAGAGCGGGGTTTGGATGAGCAGTTCTTC; CDR3 protein: CASSVERGLDEQFF
V gene: TRBV6-5; D gene: -; clone size: -; J gene: TRBJ2-6; CDR3 DNA: TGTGCCAGCAGTTACTCACTCCGCTCTGGGGCCAACGTCCTGACTTTC; CDR3 protein: CASSYSLRSGANVLTF
V gene: TRBV29-1; D gene: TRBD1; clone size: -; J gene: TRBJ1-1; CDR3 DNA: TGCAGCGCCACAGGGGGCAGCTACACTGAAGCTTTCTTT; CDR3 protein: CSATGGSYTEAFF
V gene: TRBV6-5; D gene: -; clone size: -; J gene: TRBJ2-1; CDR3 DNA: TGTGCCAGCACCATGGACTGGAGCTCCTACAATGAGCAGTTCTTC; CDR3 protein: CASTMDWSSYNEQFF
V gene: TRBV28; D gene: TRBD1; clone size: once; J gene: TRBJ1-4; CDR3 DNA: TGTGCTATCGCCCGGGACAGGTGGGAAAAACTGTTTTTT; CDR3 protein: CAIARDRWEKLFF
V gene: TRBV6-2/TRBV6-3; D gene: -; clone size: -; J gene: TRBJ1-1; CDR3 DNA: TGTGCCAGCAGTAAAACAGGATTGAACACTGAAGCTTTCTTT; CDR3 protein: CASSKTGLNTEAFF
V gene: TRBV2; D gene: TRBD1; clone size: few; J gene: TRBJ1-2; CDR3 DNA: TGTGCCAGCAGTGAAGACCGGGACAGCTACTATGGCTACACCTTC; CDR3 protein: CASSEDRDSYYGYTF
V gene: TRBV7-9; D gene: -; clone size: -; J gene: TRBJ2-6; CDR3 DNA: TGTGCCAGCAAAGTAACAGGGAGCACTGGGGCCAACGTCCTGACTTTC; CDR3 protein: CASKVTGSTGANVLTF
V gene: TRBV5-1; D gene: TRBD2; clone size: -; J gene: TRBJ2-2; CDR3 DNA: TGCGCCAGCAAGGAGACTAGCGGATTCACCGGGGAGCTGTTTTTT; CDR3 protein: CASKETSGFTGELFF
V gene: TRBV2; D gene: TRBD1; clone size: -; J gene: TRBJ2-3; CDR3 DNA: TGTGCCAGCAGTGAGGGCAGGGGGCAGGCAGATACGCAGTATTTT; CDR3 protein: CASSEGRGQADTQYF
V gene: TRBV7-2; D gene: -; clone size: few; J gene: TRBJ1-5; CDR3 DNA: TGTGCCAGCAGCTTAAGTACAGGGAAAGGGAGCAATCAGCCCCAGCATTTT; CDR3 protein: CASSLSTGKGSNQPQHF
V gene: TRBV29-1; D gene: TRBD1; clone size: -; J gene: TRBJ1-1; CDR3 DNA: TGCAGCGTGTTGACAGGGCTTATGAACACTGAAGCTTTCTTT; CDR3 protein: CSVLTGLMNTEAFF
V gene: TRBV11-1; D gene: -; clone size: -; J gene: TRBJ1-3; CDR3 DNA: TGTGCCAGCAGCCGGACAGACTCTGGAAACACCATATATTTT; CDR3 protein: CASSRTDSGNTIYF
V gene: TRBV19; D gene: -; clone size: -; J gene: TRBJ1-1; CDR3 DNA: TGTGCCTGTTGGGGGCGGATGAACACTGAAGCTTTCTTT; CDR3 protein: CACWGRMNTEAFF